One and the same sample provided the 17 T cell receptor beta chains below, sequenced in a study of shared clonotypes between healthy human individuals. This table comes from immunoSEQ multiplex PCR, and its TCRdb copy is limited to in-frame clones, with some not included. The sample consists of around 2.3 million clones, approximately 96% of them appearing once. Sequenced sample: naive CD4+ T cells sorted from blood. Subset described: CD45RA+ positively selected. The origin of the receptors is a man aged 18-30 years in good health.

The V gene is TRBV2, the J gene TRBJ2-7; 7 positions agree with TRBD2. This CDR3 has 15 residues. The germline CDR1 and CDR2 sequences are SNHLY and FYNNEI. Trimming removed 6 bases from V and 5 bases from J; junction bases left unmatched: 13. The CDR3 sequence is CASSGETSKGDEQYF. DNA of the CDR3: TGTGCCAGCAGCGGAGAGACTAGCAAAGGAGACGAGCAGTACTTC.

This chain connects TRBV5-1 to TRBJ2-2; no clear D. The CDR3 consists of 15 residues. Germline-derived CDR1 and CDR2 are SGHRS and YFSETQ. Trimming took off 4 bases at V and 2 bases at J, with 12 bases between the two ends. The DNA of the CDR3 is TGCGCCAGCAGCACCGGTATGGGAAACACCGGGGAGCTGTTTTTT. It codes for CASSTGMGNTGELFF.

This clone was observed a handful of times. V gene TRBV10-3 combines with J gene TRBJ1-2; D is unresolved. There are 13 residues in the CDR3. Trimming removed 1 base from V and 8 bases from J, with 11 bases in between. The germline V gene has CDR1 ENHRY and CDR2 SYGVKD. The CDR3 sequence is CAISELGPLGYTF. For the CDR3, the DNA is TGTGCCATCAGTGAGTTAGGACCCTTGGGCTACACCTTC.

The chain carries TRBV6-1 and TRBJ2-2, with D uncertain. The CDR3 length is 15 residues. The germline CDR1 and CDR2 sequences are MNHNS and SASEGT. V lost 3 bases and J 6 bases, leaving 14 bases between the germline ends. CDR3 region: CASSDQWATSGELFF. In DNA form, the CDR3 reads TGTGCCAGCAGTGATCAGTGGGCCACCTCCGGGGAGCTGTTTTTT.

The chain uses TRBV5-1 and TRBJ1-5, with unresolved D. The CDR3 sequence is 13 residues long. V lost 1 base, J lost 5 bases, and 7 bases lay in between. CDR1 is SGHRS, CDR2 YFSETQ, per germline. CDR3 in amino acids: CASSLWTDQPQHF. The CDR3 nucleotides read TGCGCCAGCAGCTTGTGGACGGATCAGCCCCAGCATTTT.

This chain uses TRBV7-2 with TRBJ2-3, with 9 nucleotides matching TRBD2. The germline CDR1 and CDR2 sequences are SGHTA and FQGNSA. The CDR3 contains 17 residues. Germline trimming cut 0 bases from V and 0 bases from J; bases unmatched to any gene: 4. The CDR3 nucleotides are TGTGCCAGCAGCTTAGCCGCGGGGGGGCCTAGCACAGATACGCAGTATTTT. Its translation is CASSLAAGGPSTDTQYF. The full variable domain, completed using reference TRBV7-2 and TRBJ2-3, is GAGVSQSPSNKVTEKGKDVELRCDPISGHTALYWYRQSLGQGLEFLIYFQGNSAPDKSGLPSDRFSAERTGGSVSTLTIQRTQQEDSAVYLCASSLAAGGPSTDTQYFGPGTRLTVL.

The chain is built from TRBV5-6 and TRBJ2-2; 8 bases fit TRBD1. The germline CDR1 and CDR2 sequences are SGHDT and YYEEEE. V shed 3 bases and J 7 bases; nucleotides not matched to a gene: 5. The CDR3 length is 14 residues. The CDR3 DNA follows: TGTGCCAGCAGCTCAGGGGGCTTGGGCGGGGAGCTGTTTTTT. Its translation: CASSSGGLGGELFF.

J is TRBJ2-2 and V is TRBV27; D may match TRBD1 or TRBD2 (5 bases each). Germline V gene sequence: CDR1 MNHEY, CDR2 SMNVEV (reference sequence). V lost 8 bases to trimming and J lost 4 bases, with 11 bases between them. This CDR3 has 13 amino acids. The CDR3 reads CASLAGSTGELFF. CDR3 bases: TGTGCCAGCCTTGCAGGGAGCACCGGGGAGCTGTTTTTT.

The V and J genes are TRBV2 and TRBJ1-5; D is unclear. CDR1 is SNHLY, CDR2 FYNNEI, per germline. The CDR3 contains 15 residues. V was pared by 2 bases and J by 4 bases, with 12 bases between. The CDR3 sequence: CASSESTATNQPQHF. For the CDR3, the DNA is TGTGCCAGCAGTGAATCTACAGCGACTAATCAGCCCCAGCATTTT.

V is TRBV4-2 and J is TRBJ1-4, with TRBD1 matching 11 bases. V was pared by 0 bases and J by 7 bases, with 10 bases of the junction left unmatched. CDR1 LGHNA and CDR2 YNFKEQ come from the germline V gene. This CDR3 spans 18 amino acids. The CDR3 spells CASSQDGLTGQGGEKLFF. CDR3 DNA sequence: TGTGCCAGCAGCCAAGATGGATTGACGGGACAGGGGGGTGAAAAACTGTTTTTT.

The DNA of the CDR3 is TGTGCCAGCAGCACGATAGACAATTCACCCCTCCACTTT. Its translation is CASSTIDNSPLHF. V and J are TRBV11-2 and TRBJ1-6; D not resolved. Per the germline V gene, CDR1 is SGHAT and CDR2 is FQNNGV. Trimming took 5 bases from V and 7 from J, leaving 9 bases between them. This CDR3 is 13 amino acids long.

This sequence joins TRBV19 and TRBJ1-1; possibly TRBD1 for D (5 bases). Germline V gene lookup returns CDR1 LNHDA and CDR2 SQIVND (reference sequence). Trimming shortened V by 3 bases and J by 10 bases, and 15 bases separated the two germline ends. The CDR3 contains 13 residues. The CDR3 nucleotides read TGTGCCAGTAGTATGAACCCCAGGGAGGCAGCTTTCTTT. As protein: CASSMNPREAAFF.

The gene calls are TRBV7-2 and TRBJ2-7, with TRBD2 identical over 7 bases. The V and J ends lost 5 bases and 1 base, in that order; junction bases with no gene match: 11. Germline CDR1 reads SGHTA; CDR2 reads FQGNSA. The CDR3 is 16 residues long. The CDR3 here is CASSPGASGLSYEQYF. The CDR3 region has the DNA TGTGCCAGCAGCCCCGGGGCTAGCGGCCTTTCCTACGAGCAGTACTTC.

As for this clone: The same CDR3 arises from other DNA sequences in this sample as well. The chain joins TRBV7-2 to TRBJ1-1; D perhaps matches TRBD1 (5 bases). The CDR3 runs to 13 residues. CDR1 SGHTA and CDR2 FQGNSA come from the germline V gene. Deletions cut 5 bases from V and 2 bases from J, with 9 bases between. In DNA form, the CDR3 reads TGTGCCAGCAGCCCGGGACGTAACACTGAAGCTTTCTTT. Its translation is CASSPGRNTEAFF.

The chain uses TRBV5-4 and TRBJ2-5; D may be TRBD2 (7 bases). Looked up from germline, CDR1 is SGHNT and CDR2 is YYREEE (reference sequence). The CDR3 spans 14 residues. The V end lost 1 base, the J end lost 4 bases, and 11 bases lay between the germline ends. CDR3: CASSLTGRGETQYF. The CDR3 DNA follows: TGTGCCAGCAGCTTGACAGGGAGGGGAGAGACCCAGTACTTC. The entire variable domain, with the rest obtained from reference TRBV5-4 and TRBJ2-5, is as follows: ETGVTQSPTHLIKTRGQQVTLRCSSQSGHNTVSWYQQALGQGPQFIFQYYREEENGRGNFPPRFSGLQFPNYSSELNVNALELDDSALYLCASSLTGRGETQYFGPGTRLLVL.

The CDR3 DNA reads as TGTGCCAGCAGCGACGTTGGCGCCGGGGAGCTGTTTTTT. It codes for CASSDVGAGELFF. This chain joins TRBV2 and TRBJ2-2, with D hard to call. This CDR3 region has 13 residues. The germline V and J ends were trimmed by 6 bases and 6 bases, with 11 bases remaining between them. Germline V gene sequence: CDR1 SNHLY, CDR2 FYNNEI. Drawing the rest from reference TRBV2 and TRBJ2-2, the complete variable domain is EPEVTQTPSHQVTQMGQEVILRCVPISNHLYFYWYRQILGQKVEFLVSFYNNEISEKSEIFDDQFSVERPDGSNFTLKIRSTKLEDSAMYFCASSDVGAGELFFGEGSRLTVL.

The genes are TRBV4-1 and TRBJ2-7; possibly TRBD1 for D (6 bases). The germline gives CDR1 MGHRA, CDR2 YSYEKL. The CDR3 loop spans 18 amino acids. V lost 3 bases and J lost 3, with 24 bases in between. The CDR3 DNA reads TGCGCCAGCAGCCAGAAAGGGGGAGACGGAAAAGAGGACTACGAGCAGTACTTC. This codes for CASSQKGGDGKEDYEQYF.